Below, 23 T cell receptor beta chains from the same sample are listed, as sequenced in a study of CD4 T cells in relation to SARS-CoV-2 and coronaviruses. CD4+ T cells from unexposed donors were obtained before the COVID-19 pandemic (2011-2018). Profiling relied on immunoSEQ multiplex PCR, and the TCRdb table lists in-frame clones only, not all of them. The data contain some 70,000 clones, 80% to 95% of them singletons. Material: naive CD4+ T cells from PBMCs. Stated subset: naive CD4+ T cells isolated by negative enrichment. All receptors derive from a human donor in good health.

The J gene is TRBJ1-4, the V gene TRBV30; 9 nucleotides align to TRBD1. This CDR3 is 12 amino acids long. Germline CDR1 reads GTSNPN; CDR2 reads SVGIG (reference sequence). CDR3 protein: CGGQGYNEKLFF. The CDR3 DNA is TGTGGGGGACAGGGCTATAATGAAAAACTGTTTTTT.

The chain uses TRBV5-1 and TRBJ1-5; D call uncertain. Germline lookup yields CDR1 SGHRS and CDR2 YFSETQ. Trimming stripped 4 bases from V and 3 bases from J, with 14 bases between. The CDR3 loop spans 15 amino acids. The CDR3 sequence is CASSPRPDINQPQHF. CDR3 in DNA: TGCGCCAGCAGCCCGAGGCCAGACATCAATCAGCCCCAGCATTTT.

The chain carries TRBV6-2 or TRBV6-3 and TRBJ1-1; 7 nucleotides match TRBD1. This CDR3 is built from 15 residues. Germline V lookup: CDR1 MNHEY, CDR2 SVGEGT. Trimming took 6 bases from V and 1 from J; bases not matched to a gene: 8. CDR3 sequence reads: CASSDQGGWNTEAFF. CDR3 DNA sequence: TGTGCCAGCAGCGACCAGGGGGGGTGGAACACTGAAGCTTTCTTT.

The rearrangement joins TRBV5-1 to TRBJ1-2, with D perhaps matching TRBD1 (5 bases). The V gene's germline CDR1 is SGHRS and CDR2 YFSETQ. With 1 base removed from V and 0 bases from J, the gap between germline ends came to 10 bases. The CDR3 sequence is 15 residues long. DNA for the CDR3: TGCGCCAGCAGCTTGTATCAGGGCGCTAACTATGGCTACACCTTC. Amino acid sequence: CASSLYQGANYGYTF.

The genes are TRBV4-1 and TRBJ2-1, with D perhaps TRBD1 (5 bases). There are 17 residues in the CDR3. CDR1 is MGHRA and CDR2 is YSYEKL in the germline V gene. The ends were cut back, 4 bases at V and 1 base at J, with 17 bases in the middle. CDR3 loop: CASSLGAQAPSYNEQFF. The CDR3 DNA is TGCGCCAGCAGCCTCGGAGCACAGGCCCCTTCCTACAATGAGCAGTTCTTC.

V gene TRBV3-1 (or the pseudogene TRBV3-2) combines with J gene TRBJ1-3, with D unclear. V was trimmed by 0 bases and J by 0 bases, leaving 9 bases between them. The V gene's germline CDR1 is LGHDT and CDR2 YNNKEL (reference sequence). The CDR3 loop spans 16 amino acids. CDR3 region: CASSQDGGYSGNTIYF. The CDR3, as DNA: TGTGCCAGCAGCCAAGATGGCGGATACTCTGGAAACACCATATATTTT.

V is TRBV6-5 and J is TRBJ1-1, with D hard to call. Trimming took 0 bases from V and 5 from J, leaving 13 bases between them. Germline values: CDR1 MNHEY, CDR2 SVGAGI. CDR3 length equals 15 residues. The CDR3 nucleotides read TGTGCCAGCAGTTACTCGTTCTTTCTGGGTACTGAAGCTTTCTTT. Amino acid sequence: CASSYSFFLGTEAFF.

This sequence joins TRBV6-6 and TRBJ1-2; 7 positions match TRBD1. With V trimmed by 0 bases and J by 8 bases, 9 bases remained unmatched. CDR3 length: 15 amino acids. In germline, CDR1 is MNHNY, CDR2 SVGAGI (reference sequence). CDR3 nucleotides: TGTGCCAGCAGTTACTCTAGGGGGCAGGGTGACGGCTACACCTTC. Translated, it gives CASSYSRGQGDGYTF.

The chain uses TRBV30 and TRBJ1-2; TRBD1 is a possible D gene (5 bases). CDR1 is GTSNPN, CDR2 SVGIG, per germline (reference sequence). This CDR3 contains 13 residues. Between the trimmed V and J ends, which lost 3 bases and 2 bases, there was a span of 10 bases. In nucleotides, the CDR3 is TGTGCCTGGAGGTCGGGGGGAAACTATGGCTACACCTTC. Protein: CAWRSGGNYGYTF.

The chain recombines TRBV24-1 with TRBJ1-1; the D is unclear. The germline V and J ends were trimmed by 9 bases and 1 base, with 8 bases remaining between them. The CDR3 loop spans 12 amino acids. Germline V gene data show CDR1 as KGHDR and CDR2 as SFDVKD. The CDR3 reads CATRSGNTEAFF. The CDR3 DNA follows: TGTGCCACCCGCAGCGGGAACACTGAAGCTTTCTTT.

This CDR3 reads CASSPGGVDTQYF. DNA for the CDR3: TGTGCCAGCAGCCCTGGGGGGGTAGATACGCAGTATTTT. The chain employs TRBV28 and TRBJ2-3; 7 bases are shared with TRBD2. The germline gives CDR1 MDHEN, CDR2 SYDVKM. The CDR3 extends over 13 amino acids. Trimming cost V 6 bases and J 5 bases; bases outside gene matches: 5.

The genes are TRBV2 and TRBJ1-6; D possibly corresponds to TRBD1 (5 bases). V lost 5 bases and J lost 8, with 16 bases in between. Per the germline V gene, CDR1 is SNHLY and CDR2 is FYNNEI. This CDR3 has 15 residues. The CDR3 DNA is TGTGCCAGCAGTATTCCGGGACTTGGGGATTCACCCCTCCACTTT. It is translated as CASSIPGLGDSPLHF.

V and J are TRBV5-8 and TRBJ1-1, with 9 bases that match TRBD1. This CDR3 is built from 15 residues. J gave up 7 bases and V 5 bases, and 12 bases lay outside the gene matches. Germline assignment: CDR1 SGHTS and CDR2 YDEGEE. The CDR3 here is CASRGPGQGRLEAFF. The CDR3, as DNA: TGTGCCAGCAGGGGACCGGGACAGGGTCGGCTTGAAGCTTTCTTT.

The chain combines TRBV27 with TRBJ2-7, with D tentatively TRBD1 (5 bases). The CDR3 is 14 amino acids. Trimming pared 8 bases from V and 5 bases from J, leaving 19 bases between. CDR1 and CDR2 from the germline V gene are MNHEY and SMNVEV (reference sequence). The CDR3 DNA reads TGTGCCAGCGCCAGGCCTTCCAGGGTCCACGAGCAGTACTTC. Translated, it gives CASARPSRVHEQYF.

The chain recombines TRBV28 with TRBJ2-6; D is possibly TRBD1 (6 bases). The germline gives CDR1 MDHEN, CDR2 SYDVKM. The CDR3 is 16 amino acids. V shed 4 bases and J shed 0 bases, with 10 bases lying between them. DNA for the CDR3: TGTGCCAGCAGTTACCAGGGGAGCTCTGGGGCCAACGTCCTGACTTTC. Its translation: CASSYQGSSGANVLTF.

The rearrangement uses TRBV5-1 and TRBJ1-5; a possible D gene is TRBD1 (6 bases). V lost 4 bases, J lost 6 bases, and 20 bases lay in between. CDR1 SGHRS and CDR2 YFSETQ come from the germline V gene. CDR3 length: 16 amino acids. The CDR3 spells CASSPGVAGDPQPQHF. CDR3 bases: TGCGCCAGCAGCCCGGGGGTCGCAGGGGATCCTCAGCCCCAGCATTTT.

The V gene is TRBV29-1, the J gene TRBJ1-2, with a possible D match to TRBD1 (6 bases). Trimming stripped 1 base from V and 0 bases from J, with 9 bases between. The CDR3 length is 14 residues. Per the germline V gene, CDR1 is SQVTM and CDR2 is ANQGSEA. The CDR3 loop reads CSVEGTAANYGYTF. The DNA for the CDR3 is TGCAGCGTTGAAGGGACAGCCGCTAACTATGGCTACACCTTC.

V is TRBV7-9 and J is TRBJ1-3; D gene ambiguous. Trimming cost V 3 bases and J 4 bases, with 7 bases left between them. Looked up from germline, CDR1 is SEHNR and CDR2 is FQNEAQ (reference sequence). The CDR3 length is 13 residues. The CDR3 DNA reads as TGTGCCAGCAGCTTGGGCCCCGGAAACACCATATATTTT. It is translated as CASSLGPGNTIYF.

This clone was seen a single time. This chain connects TRBV10-3 to TRBJ1-6, with 7 positions matching TRBD1. CDR3 length equals 14 residues. V lost 8 bases and J lost 7; bases outside the gene matches: 8. In germline, CDR1 is ENHRY, CDR2 SYGVKD. CDR3 in amino acids: CAISRQGPNSPLHF. CDR3 DNA: TGTGCCATCTCTCGACAGGGTCCGAATTCACCCCTCCACTTT.

The CDR3 coding sequence is TGTGCCAGCTCCTCGACAGGATCAAACACTGAAGCTTTCTTT. Protein product: CASSSTGSNTEAFF. J is TRBJ1-1 and V is TRBV2; perhaps TRBD1 as D (6 bases). Per germline, CDR1 SNHLY and CDR2 FYNNEI. This CDR3 is 14 amino acids long. The V and J ends lost 8 bases and 2 bases respectively, with 15 bases between them.

The CDR3 bases are TGTGCCAGCAGCTTAGTTATCAAGGGCTACAATGAGCAGTTCTTC. Translated, it gives CASSLVIKGYNEQFF. J is TRBJ2-1 and V is TRBV7-2, with D unclear. Germline V gene lookup returns CDR1 SGHTA and CDR2 FQGNSA. CDR3 size: 15 residues. V was cut by 1 base and J by 3 bases, with 10 bases left in between.

The chain is built from TRBV7-8 and TRBJ1-5; 7 bases align to TRBD1. After removal of 5 bases from V and 0 bases from J, the junction contained 10 bases not matched to a gene. The CDR3 has 17 amino acids. Germline V lookup: CDR1 SGHVS, CDR2 FQNEAQ. Here the CDR3 DNA reads TGTGCCAGCAGCCACAGGGGATTGGGGTATAGCAATCAGCCCCAGCATTTT. Amino acid sequence: CASSHRGLGYSNQPQHF. The full variable domain, its missing parts supplied by reference TRBV7-8 and TRBJ1-5, is GAGVSQSPRYKVAKRGQDVALRCDPISGHVSLFWYQQALGQGPEFLTYFQNEAQLDKSGLPSDRFFAERPEGSVSTLKIQRTQQEDSAVYLCASSHRGLGYSNQPQHFGDGTRLSIL.

As concerns this clone: The junction departs from the called germline gene at one end, perhaps through a read error. The rearrangement links TRBV14 to TRBJ2-5, with no clear D. Germline V lookup: CDR1 SGHDN, CDR2 FVKESK. The CDR3 is 10 amino acids. In DNA form, the CDR3 reads TGTGCCAGCGGCCAAGAGACCCAGTACTTC. Its protein is CASGQETQYF.